The 17 T cell receptor beta chains below come from one sample, sequenced in a study of graft-versus-host responses after intestinal transplantation. This table comes from immunoSEQ multiplex PCR, and its TCRdb copy is limited to in-frame clones, with some not included. The sample shows more than 90,000 clones, roughly 93% of them seen only once. Their antigens are not known. The specimen was unstimulated CD8+ T cells sorted from spleen or lymph node cells, collected before transplant. Every receptor here comes from a human donor who was the organ donor for an intestinal transplant.

The CDR3 reads CASSHKDSSGNTIYF. The CDR3 region has the DNA TGCGCCAGCAGCCACAAGGACAGCTCTGGAAACACCATATATTTT. The rearrangement uses TRBV4-1 and TRBJ1-3, with D perhaps matching TRBD1 (6 bases). In germline, CDR1 is MGHRA, CDR2 YSYEKL. V dropped 3 bases and J dropped 0 bases, with 9 bases sitting between them. This CDR3 is built from 15 residues.

The chain joins TRBV11-2 to TRBJ2-1, with D unresolved. This CDR3 region has 11 residues. V was shortened by 2 bases and J by 9 bases, with 5 bases between the two germline ends. CDR1 is SGHAT, CDR2 FQNNGV, per germline. This CDR3 is CASSLSPEQFF. The CDR3 coding sequence is TGTGCCAGCAGCTTATCTCCTGAGCAGTTCTTC.

This clone was recorded once. The chain is built from TRBV30 and TRBJ1-5, with no clear D. In germline, CDR1 is GTSNPN, CDR2 SVGIG (reference sequence). V was cut by 1 base and J by 2 bases, with 9 bases left in between. CDR3 length equals 14 residues. As DNA, the CDR3 is TGTGCCTGGAGTGGGGGTGATGGCAATCAGCCCCAGCATTTT. It translates to CAWSGGDGNQPQHF.

The V and J genes are TRBV30 and TRBJ2-1; the match to TRBD2 covers 10 bases. Germline V CDR1 and CDR2: GTSNPN, SVGIG (reference sequence). There are 13 residues in the CDR3. J lost 10 bases, V lost 4 bases, and 7 bases had no gene match. The CDR3 bases are TGTGCCTGGAACCCTAGCGGGAGCGGGGAGCAGTTCTTC. As protein: CAWNPSGSGEQFF.

The chain employs TRBV7-2 and TRBJ2-5, with 7 positions matching TRBD2. From germline, CDR1 is SGHTA and CDR2 FQGNSA. After removal of 0 bases from V and 3 bases from J, the junction contained 1 base not matched to a gene. This CDR3 contains 14 residues. The CDR3 spells CASSLAGTKETQYF. The DNA for the CDR3 is TGTGCCAGCAGCTTAGCGGGGACTAAAGAGACCCAGTACTTC.

This sequence joins TRBV5-5 and TRBJ2-2; no reliable D call. V lost 0 bases to trimming and J lost 6 bases, with 9 bases between them. Germline V gives CDR1 SGHKS, CDR2 YYEKEE (reference sequence). This CDR3 has 14 amino acids. The CDR3 DNA is TGTGCCAGCAGCTTGGATCTGGAAGCCGGGGAGCTGTTTTTT. Amino acids: CASSLDLEAGELFF.

The chain's CDR3 is CASSERDRDYEQYF. CDR3 bases: TGTGCCAGCAGTGAACGGGACAGAGACTACGAGCAGTACTTC. The rearrangement uses TRBV6-1 and TRBJ2-7; 7 positions match TRBD1. V shed 2 bases and J 3 bases; nucleotides not matched to a gene: 4. Germline lookup yields CDR1 MNHNS and CDR2 SASEGT. The CDR3 runs to 14 residues.

This clone has only one observation. The V gene is TRBV4-1, the J gene TRBJ2-1, with D possibly matching TRBD1 (5 bases). The V and J ends lost 4 bases and 7 bases respectively, with 14 bases between them. The CDR3 has 14 amino acids. Per the germline V gene, CDR1 is MGHRA and CDR2 is YSYEKL. DNA for the CDR3: TGCGCCAGCAGCCTTTACTCCCAGGGTAATGAGCAGTTCTTC. Residues: CASSLYSQGNEQFF.

The CDR3 here is CSVEEGIYGYTF. For the CDR3, the DNA is TGCAGCGTTGAAGAGGGAATCTATGGCTACACCTTC. The V gene is TRBV29-1, the J gene TRBJ1-2; D unresolved. Germline V CDR1 and CDR2: SQVTM, ANQGSEA. V lost 0 bases to trimming and J lost 4 bases, with 6 bases between them. This CDR3 has 12 residues.

This clone has more than one count but fewer than ten. The chain's CDR3 is CASSLGGGDNQPQHF. In DNA, the CDR3 is TGTGCCAGCAGTTTAGGAGGGGGGGACAATCAGCCCCAGCATTTT. The chain recombines TRBV28 with TRBJ1-5; tentative D call: TRBD1 (6 bases). This CDR3 contains 15 residues. V lost 2 bases and J 3 bases, leaving 11 bases between the germline ends. Germline V CDR1 and CDR2: MDHEN, SYDVKM.

The chain is built from TRBV4-1 and TRBJ1-1; 7 bases are a match to TRBD1. CDR3 length equals 13 residues. V lost 3 bases to trimming and J lost 4 bases; unmatched junction nucleotides: 2. Germline V gene lookup returns CDR1 MGHRA and CDR2 YSYEKL. The CDR3, as DNA: TGCGCCAGCAGCCAGACAGGGAGCACTGAAGCTTTCTTT. Its translation: CASSQTGSTEAFF.

The chain is built from TRBV7-2 and TRBJ2-5; 9 bases align to TRBD1. V was clipped by 7 bases and J by 7 bases; unmatched bases: 19. Per the germline V gene, CDR1 is SGHTA and CDR2 is FQGNSA. CDR3 length: 17 residues. The CDR3 coding sequence is TGTGCCAGCACCGCGCCGGGACAGGGACTCGATGATTGGACCCAGTACTTC. This gives the protein CASTAPGQGLDDWTQYF. The complete variable domain, with remaining parts taken from reference TRBV7-2 and TRBJ2-5, reads GAGVSQSPSNKVTEKGKDVELRCDPISGHTALYWYRQSLGQGLEFLIYFQGNSAPDKSGLPSDRFSAERTGGSVSTLTIQRTQQEDSAVYLCASTAPGQGLDDWTQYFGPGTRLLVL.

This rearrangement joins TRBV27 to TRBJ2-7; D may be TRBD2 (6 bases). Germline CDR1 reads MNHEY; CDR2 reads SMNVEV (reference sequence). This CDR3 has 12 residues. V was clipped by 4 bases and J by 6 bases, with 10 bases between them. CDR3 amino acids: CASSSTRGEQYF. The CDR3 nucleotides are TGTGCCAGCAGTTCCACGCGGGGCGAGCAGTACTTC.

The genes are TRBV7-9 and TRBJ2-3, with unresolved D. Trimming removed 3 bases from V and 0 bases from J, with 7 bases in between. CDR3 length: 14 amino acids. Germline V CDR1 and CDR2: SEHNR, FQNEAQ (reference sequence). The CDR3 coding sequence is TGTGCCAGCAGCTTCGGATCTAGCACAGATACGCAGTATTTT. Translation: CASSFGSSTDTQYF.

This clone is a singleton in its sample. The chain combines TRBV5-5 with TRBJ2-5; D not certain. The CDR3 length is 14 residues. The V end lost 4 bases, the J end lost 1 base, and 11 bases lay between the germline ends. CDR1 is SGHKS, CDR2 YYEKEE, per germline (reference sequence). The chain's CDR3 is CASSVTVSQETQYF. DNA of the CDR3: TGTGCCAGCAGCGTGACCGTTTCCCAAGAGACCCAGTACTTC.

This chain joins TRBV12-2 and TRBJ1-2. TRBV12-2 is a pseudogene locus. The CDR3 covers 17 residues. Here the CDR3 reads CASRLGEGAVSDYGYTF. The CDR3 DNA follows: TGTGCAAGTCGCTTAGGGGAGGGGGCGGTTTCGGACTATGGCTACACCTTC.

This clone appeared a single time. The chain combines TRBV28 with TRBJ1-5; no firm D call. The CDR3 extends over 15 amino acids. Per the germline V gene, CDR1 is MDHEN and CDR2 is SYDVKM. Trimming took 3 bases from V and 2 from J, leaving 11 bases between them. CDR3 nucleotides: TGTGCCAGCAGTTTCTCGTTAGAAGGCAATCAGCCCCAGCATTTT. Translating it yields CASSFSLEGNQPQHF.